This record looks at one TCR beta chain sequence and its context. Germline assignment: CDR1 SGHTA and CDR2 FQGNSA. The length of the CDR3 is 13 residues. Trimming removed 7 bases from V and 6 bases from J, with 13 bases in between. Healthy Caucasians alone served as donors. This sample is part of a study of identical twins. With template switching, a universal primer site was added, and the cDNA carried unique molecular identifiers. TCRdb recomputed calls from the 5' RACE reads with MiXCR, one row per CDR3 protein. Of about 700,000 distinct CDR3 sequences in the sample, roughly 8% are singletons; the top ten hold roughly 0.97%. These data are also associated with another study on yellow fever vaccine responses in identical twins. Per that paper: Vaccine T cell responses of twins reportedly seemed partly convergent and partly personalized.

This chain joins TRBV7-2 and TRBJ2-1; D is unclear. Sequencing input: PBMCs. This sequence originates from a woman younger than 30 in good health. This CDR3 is CASNKGLANEQFF. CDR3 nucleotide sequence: TGTGCCAGCAACAAAGGGTTGGCCAATGAGCAGTTCTTC.